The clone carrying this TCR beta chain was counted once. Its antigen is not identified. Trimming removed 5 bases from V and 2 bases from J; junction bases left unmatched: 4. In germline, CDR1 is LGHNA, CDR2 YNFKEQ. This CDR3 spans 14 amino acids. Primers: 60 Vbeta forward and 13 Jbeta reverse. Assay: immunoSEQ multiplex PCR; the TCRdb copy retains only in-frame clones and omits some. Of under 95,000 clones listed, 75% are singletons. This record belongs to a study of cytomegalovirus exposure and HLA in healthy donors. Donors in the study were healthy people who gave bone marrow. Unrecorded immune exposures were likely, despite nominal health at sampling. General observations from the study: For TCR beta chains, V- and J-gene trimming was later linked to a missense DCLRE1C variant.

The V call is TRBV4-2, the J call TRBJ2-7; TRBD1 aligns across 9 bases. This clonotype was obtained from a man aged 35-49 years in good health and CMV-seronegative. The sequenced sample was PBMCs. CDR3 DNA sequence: TGTGCCAGCAGCTCCCGGGACAGGGCCTACGAGCAGTACTTC. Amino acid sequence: CASSSRDRAYEQYF.